This T cell receptor beta chain was sequenced for a study of CD8 T cells in ankylosing spondylitis. Findings and caveats of the study: One TCR beta motif, made up of roughly 8 highly homologous variants, appeared characteristic of ankylosing spondylitis blood.

This clonotype was counted many times. The antigen remains unidentified. The CDR3 has 11 residues. The V gene's germline CDR1 is DFQATT and CDR2 SNEGSKA (reference sequence). V was pared by 5 bases and J by 6 bases, with 10 bases between. In TCRdb, the 5' RACE reads were re-called with MiXCR into one record per CDR3 protein. The sample has around 300,000 distinct CDR3 sequences; around a tenth are singletons. This sequence originates from a female donor with ankylosing spondylitis or in good health (not recorded which). The gene calls are TRBV20-1 and TRBJ2-5; a weak D match, TRBD2 (6 bases). Source material: blood, either unsorted or a sorted T cell fraction (not recorded which). The DNA of the CDR3 is TGCAGTGCTGCGGGACCCAAGACCCAGTACTTC. Translated, it gives CSAAGPKTQYF.